Below, 23 T cell receptor beta chains from the same sample are listed, as sequenced in a study of blood T cell repertoires in COVID-19 (dated by TCRdb to 2018 to 2021). Library generation was performed with the immunoSEQ multiplex PCR assay. TCRdb's version of the immuneACCESS table is confined to in-frame rearrangements and falls short of the full clone set. An unresolved V gene accounts for under half of the shortfall where checked; the remainder is of unknown origin. The sample records over 80,000 clones, approximately 86% of which are singletons. The ten largest clonotypes hold 6% to 8.5% of the sample. Sequenced material: peripheral blood. The source is a man in his 70s with acute or convalescent COVID-19.

This clone was seen once. The rearrangement joins TRBV27 to TRBJ1-5, with D tentatively TRBD1 (5 bases). This CDR3 contains 15 residues. The V gene's germline CDR1 is MNHEY and CDR2 SMNVEV (reference sequence). V was clipped by 5 bases and J by 2 bases, with 13 bases between them. CDR3 loop: CASSPRQGGNQPQHF. In DNA form, the CDR3 reads TGTGCCAGCAGTCCTCGACAAGGGGGCAATCAGCCCCAGCATTTT.

The chain joins TRBV24-1 to TRBJ2-1; 8 bases agree with TRBD1. Germline V gene sequence: CDR1 KGHDR, CDR2 SFDVKD. Trimming took 4 bases from V and 3 from J; bases not matched to a gene: 4. The CDR3 runs to 15 residues. CDR3 sequence: CATSDRGQGYNEQFF. In DNA, the CDR3 is TGTGCCACCAGTGACAGAGGACAGGGCTACAATGAGCAGTTCTTC.

The CDR3 is CASSQGGLAGGNFYEQYF. The CDR3, as DNA: TGTGCCAGCAGCCAAGGGGGGCTAGCGGGAGGCAATTTCTACGAGCAGTACTTC. This chain links TRBV3-1 (or the pseudogene TRBV3-2) with TRBJ2-7; 11 positions agree with TRBD2. This CDR3 is built from 18 residues. V was pared by 1 base and J by 3 bases, with 11 bases of the junction left unmatched. The germline V gene has CDR1 LGHDT and CDR2 YNNKEL (reference sequence).

The J gene is TRBJ1-3, the V gene TRBV5-1; TRBD1 is a possible D gene (5 bases). Between the trimmed V and J ends, which lost 0 bases and 0 bases, there was a span of 10 bases. Per germline, CDR1 SGHRS and CDR2 YFSETQ. The CDR3 contains 16 residues. The CDR3 coding sequence is TGCGCCAGCAGCTTGGTTGGGGCAGACTCTGGAAACACCATATATTTT. This translates into CASSLVGADSGNTIYF.

The chain carries TRBV5-4 and TRBJ1-5, with no clear D. The germline V gene has CDR1 SGHNT and CDR2 YYREEE (reference sequence). This CDR3 comprises 14 residues. V dropped 0 bases and J dropped 2 bases, with 6 bases sitting between them. Written as DNA, the CDR3 is TGTGCCAGCAGCTTGGGTGGAGGCAATCAGCCCCAGCATTTT. Encoded protein: CASSLGGGNQPQHF.

This CDR3 is CASSYRTGGIDTQYF. CDR3 nucleotide sequence: TGTGCCAGCAGTTACCGGACAGGGGGTATAGATACGCAGTATTTT. V and J are TRBV6-5 and TRBJ2-3, with 10 positions matching TRBD1. CDR1 and CDR2 from the germline V gene are MNHEY and SVGAGI. Trimming removed 2 bases from V and 5 bases from J; junction bases left unmatched: 4. The length of the CDR3 is 15 residues.

The chain joins TRBV6-2 or TRBV6-3 to TRBJ2-1; 8 nucleotides match TRBD2. There are 14 residues in the CDR3. V was clipped by 4 bases and J by 4 bases; unmatched bases: 3. The germline gives CDR1 MNHEY, CDR2 SVGEGT. CDR3 in DNA: TGTGCCAGCAGTTCTCGCGGGGGGTACAATGAGCAGTTCTTC. Protein sequence: CASSSRGGYNEQFF.

The chain is built from TRBV5-1 and TRBJ1-2; the match to TRBD1 covers 8 bases. CDR3 length: 14 amino acids. With 4 bases clipped from V and 6 bases from J, the junction kept 8 bases outside the gene matches. The germline V gene has CDR1 SGHRS and CDR2 YFSETQ. The CDR3 DNA follows: TGCGCCAGCAGCCCCGGACAGGGTAGGCATGGCTACACCTTC. Translated: CASSPGQGRHGYTF.

This clone has a single count. The chain recombines TRBV28 with TRBJ2-7, with D maybe TRBD1 (5 bases). The CDR3 has 15 amino acids. CDR1 is MDHEN, CDR2 SYDVKM, per germline. V was clipped by 4 bases and J by 6 bases, with 19 bases between them. The CDR3 coding sequence is TGTGCCAGCAGTTACAGGAACCCTGCTTTCCGCGAGCAGTACTTC. Translating it yields CASSYRNPAFREQYF.

The rearrangement uses TRBV2 and TRBJ1-1; D gene ambiguous. Germline values: CDR1 SNHLY, CDR2 FYNNEI. Trimming pared 7 bases from V and 0 bases from J, leaving 9 bases between. The CDR3 has 13 residues. CDR3: CASNVDLNTEAFF. The DNA of the CDR3 is TGTGCCAGCAACGTAGACTTGAACACTGAAGCTTTCTTT.

This clone has only a few counts. The rearrangement joins TRBV6-1 to TRBJ1-6, with 8 positions matching TRBD1. CDR1 MNHNS and CDR2 SASEGT come from the germline V gene. V gave up 0 bases and J gave up 7 bases; unmatched junction bases: 5. CDR3 size: 16 residues. CDR3 sequence: CASSEARTGWNSPLHF. CDR3 DNA sequence: TGTGCCAGCAGTGAAGCAAGGACAGGGTGGAATTCACCCCTCCACTTT.

This rearrangement joins TRBV5-8 to TRBJ2-1, with D possibly matching TRBD1 (6 bases). This CDR3 has 15 residues. Trimming shortened V by 4 bases and J by 5 bases, and 16 bases separated the two germline ends. Per the germline V gene, CDR1 is SGHTS and CDR2 is YDEGEE. This chain's CDR3 is CASSMGAWKDNEQFF. CDR3 sequence (DNA): TGTGCCAGCAGCATGGGGGCGTGGAAGGACAATGAGCAGTTCTTC.

The chain links TRBV29-1 to TRBJ2-7; 8 nucleotides line up with TRBD1. CDR3 length: 13 amino acids. Germline CDR1 and CDR2: SQVTM and ANQGSEA. V lost 6 bases to trimming and J lost 7 bases; unmatched junction nucleotides: 11. Here the CDR3 reads CSVWDRSLLEQYF. Here the CDR3 DNA reads TGCAGCGTCTGGGACAGGTCCCTGTTGGAGCAGTACTTC.

The J gene is TRBJ2-3, the V gene TRBV29-1; TRBD2 might be the D (6 bases). CDR3 length equals 13 residues. CDR1 and CDR2 from the germline V gene are SQVTM and ANQGSEA. Trimming pared 2 bases from V and 2 bases from J, leaving 8 bases between. The CDR3: CSVERGNTDTQYF. The CDR3 DNA is TGCAGCGTTGAACGGGGGAACACAGATACGCAGTATTTT.

This sequence joins TRBV6-6 and TRBJ2-3; 8 bases align to TRBD1. In germline, CDR1 is MNHNY, CDR2 SVGAGI (reference sequence). With 6 bases clipped from V and 2 bases from J, the junction kept 10 bases outside the gene matches. The CDR3 extends over 16 amino acids. The CDR3 nucleotides are TGTGCCAGCAGCCTACCTAGGGACAGGTACACAGATACGCAGTATTTT. It yields the protein CASSLPRDRYTDTQYF.

The V and J genes are TRBV4-1 and TRBJ2-7; 8 bases map to TRBD1. CDR3 size: 14 residues. The V and J ends lost 0 bases and 7 bases, in that order; junction bases with no gene match: 5. Germline V gene sequence: CDR1 MGHRA, CDR2 YSYEKL. The CDR3 region is CASSQDQGAREQYF. In DNA, the CDR3 is TGCGCCAGCAGCCAAGATCAGGGGGCCCGTGAGCAGTACTTC.

The chain combines TRBV20-1 with TRBJ1-5, with D tentatively TRBD1 (5 bases). CDR1 and CDR2 (germline): DFQATT, SNEGSKA (reference sequence). The CDR3 totals 14 residues. The V and J ends lost 3 bases and 7 bases respectively, with 16 bases between them. The CDR3 coding sequence is TGCAGTGCTAGTCTGTCCAGGGTCGGCCAGCCCCAGCATTTT. This sequence encodes CSASLSRVGQPQHF.

The J gene is TRBJ2-3, the V gene TRBV7-9; D perhaps matches TRBD2 (5 bases). With 5 bases removed from V and 5 bases from J, the gap between germline ends came to 20 bases. This CDR3 is 16 amino acids long. Looked up from germline, CDR1 is SEHNR and CDR2 is FQNEAQ (reference sequence). CDR3 DNA: TGTGCCAGCAGCAATACGCGGAGGACGGTCCGAGATACGCAGTATTTT. Translating it yields CASSNTRRTVRDTQYF.

V and J are TRBV6-5 and TRBJ1-5; 8 bases map to TRBD1. Germline lookup yields CDR1 MNHEY and CDR2 SVGAGI. Trimming cost V 8 bases and J 3 bases; bases outside gene matches: 6. This CDR3 is 14 amino acids long. Here the CDR3 reads CASSRQGLNQPQHF. CDR3 bases: TGTGCCAGCTCCCGACAGGGGCTCAATCAGCCCCAGCATTTT.

The V call is TRBV6-5, the J call TRBJ2-1; weak D call: TRBD1 (6 bases). CDR1 and CDR2 (germline): MNHEY, SVGAGI. Trimming took 6 bases from V and 6 from J, leaving 9 bases between them. CDR3 length equals 12 residues. Here the CDR3 reads CASRETGNEQFF. CDR3 DNA sequence: TGTGCCAGCAGAGAGACAGGCAATGAGCAGTTCTTC.

The rearrangement joins TRBV19 to TRBJ1-2; D is possibly TRBD1 (5 bases). CDR3 length: 12 amino acids. The germline V and J ends were trimmed by 8 bases and 4 bases, with 11 bases remaining between them. CDR1 is LNHDA, CDR2 SQIVND, per germline (reference sequence). The CDR3 is CASGPGPYGYTF. As DNA, the CDR3 is TGTGCCAGTGGGCCAGGGCCCTATGGCTACACCTTC. The full variable domain, completed using reference TRBV19 and TRBJ1-2, is DGGITQSPKYLFRKEGQNVTLSCEQNLNHDAMYWYRQDPGQGLRLIYYSQIVNDFQKGDIAEGYSVSREKKESFPLTVTSAQKNPTAFYLCASGPGPYGYTFGSGTRLTVV.

This clone was found a few times. V is TRBV7-9 and J is TRBJ1-1; D is perhaps TRBD1 (5 bases). This CDR3 has 17 amino acids. V was pared by 5 bases and J by 10 bases, with 29 bases between. Germline V CDR1 and CDR2: SEHNR, FQNEAQ (reference sequence). CDR3 coding DNA: TGTGCCAGCAGCCCCATCAGGAACGGATTTGAAATTAGGGGAGCTTTCTTT. Translated: CASSPIRNGFEIRGAFF.

The chain carries TRBV5-1 and TRBJ1-5; D remains unclear. Germline values: CDR1 SGHRS, CDR2 YFSETQ. Trimming removed 4 bases at V and 5 bases at J, with 10 bases between. This CDR3 spans 13 amino acids. Here the CDR3 reads CASSPSGYQPQHF. The CDR3 coding sequence is TGCGCCAGCAGCCCGTCGGGGTATCAGCCCCAGCATTTT.